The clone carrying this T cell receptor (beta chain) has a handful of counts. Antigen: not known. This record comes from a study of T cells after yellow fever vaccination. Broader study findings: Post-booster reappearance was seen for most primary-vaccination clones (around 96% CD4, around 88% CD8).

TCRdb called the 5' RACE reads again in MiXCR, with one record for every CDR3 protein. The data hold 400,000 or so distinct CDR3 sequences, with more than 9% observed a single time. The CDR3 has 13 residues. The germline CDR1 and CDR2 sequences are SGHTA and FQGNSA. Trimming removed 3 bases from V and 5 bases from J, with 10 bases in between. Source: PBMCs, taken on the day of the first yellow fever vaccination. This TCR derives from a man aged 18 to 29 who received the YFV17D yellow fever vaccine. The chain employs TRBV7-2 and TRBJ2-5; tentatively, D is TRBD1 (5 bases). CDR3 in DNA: TGTGCCAGCAGCTTCCAGGGCTGGGAGACCCAGTACTTC. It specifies CASSFQGWETQYF.